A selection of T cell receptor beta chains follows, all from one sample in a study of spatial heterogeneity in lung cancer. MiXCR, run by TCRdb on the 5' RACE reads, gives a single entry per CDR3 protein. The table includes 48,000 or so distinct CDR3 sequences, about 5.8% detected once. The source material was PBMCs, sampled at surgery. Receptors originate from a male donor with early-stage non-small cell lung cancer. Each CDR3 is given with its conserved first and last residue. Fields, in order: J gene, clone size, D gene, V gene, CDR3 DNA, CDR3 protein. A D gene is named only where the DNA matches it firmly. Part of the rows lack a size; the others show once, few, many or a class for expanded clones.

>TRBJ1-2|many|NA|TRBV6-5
TGTGCCAGCAGTTACCACGGATCTTATGGCTACACCTTC
CASSYHGSYGYTF
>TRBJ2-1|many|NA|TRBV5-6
TGTGCCAGCGATTCGGTGAGCTCCTACAATGAGCAGTTCTTC
CASDSVSSYNEQFF
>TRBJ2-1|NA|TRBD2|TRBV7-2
TGTGCCAGCAGCTTAAGGCGGGAGGGGCATGAGCAGTTCTTC
CASSLRREGHEQFF
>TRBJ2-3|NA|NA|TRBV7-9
TGTGCCAGCAGCCAAAAGGGGCGCTACACAGATACGCAGTATTTT
CASSQKGRYTDTQYF
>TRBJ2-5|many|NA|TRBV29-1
TGCAGCGTTCGATACCAAGAGACCCAGTACTTC
CSVRYQETQYF
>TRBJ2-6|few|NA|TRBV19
TGTGCCAGTACCTTCGGGGACCTCATCCTCTCCTCTGGGGCCAACGTCCTGACTTTC
CASTFGDLILSSGANVLTF
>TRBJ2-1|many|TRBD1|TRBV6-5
TGTGCCAGCAGTCGCGTGGGCCAGGGGGATGAGCAGTTCTTC
CASSRVGQGDEQFF
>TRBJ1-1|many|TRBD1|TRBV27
TGTGCCAGCAGTTTATCCCAGGGGGGCACTGAAGCTTTCTTT
CASSLSQGGTEAFF
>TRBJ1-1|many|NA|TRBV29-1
TGCAGCGCACGGACGGGGAACACTGAAGCTTTCTTT
CSARTGNTEAFF
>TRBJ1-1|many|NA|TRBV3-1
TGTGCCAGCAGCCAAAGGAACACTGAAGCTTTCTTT
CASSQRNTEAFF
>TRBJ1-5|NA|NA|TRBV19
TGTGCCAGTAGTACGGGGAGGGGAGGCAATCAGCCCCAGCATTTT
CASSTGRGGNQPQHF
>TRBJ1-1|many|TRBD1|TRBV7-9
TGTGCCAGCAGCCCAGGGACAGGGGCCATGAACACTGAAGCTTTCTTT
CASSPGTGAMNTEAFF
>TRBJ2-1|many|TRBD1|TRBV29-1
TGCAGCGTTGTTGTGGCACAGGGGGCGAACAATGAGCAGTTCTTC
CSVVVAQGANNEQFF
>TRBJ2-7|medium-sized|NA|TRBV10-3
TGTGCCATCAGTGAGTCAATGGTACCACTGGGGGACTACGAGCAGTACTTC
CAISESMVPLGDYEQYF
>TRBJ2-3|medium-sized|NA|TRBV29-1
TGCAGCGTTGACACAGATACGCAGTATTTT
CSVDTDTQYF
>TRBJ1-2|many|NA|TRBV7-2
TGTGCCAGCAGCTTAGCGGGGGCCTATGGCTACACCTTC
CASSLAGAYGYTF
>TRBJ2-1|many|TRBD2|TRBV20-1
TGCAGTGCACCACCATCTAGCGGATCGTACAATGAGCAGTTCTTC
CSAPPSSGSYNEQFF
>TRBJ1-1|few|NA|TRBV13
TGTGCCAGCAGCTTAGGGGGTACCGCTGAAGCTTTCTTT
CASSLGGTAEAFF
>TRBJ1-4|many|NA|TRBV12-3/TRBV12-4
TGTGCCAGCAGTTTAGGGGCAGGCCCCGGACAAAAACTGTTTTTT
CASSLGAGPGQKLFF
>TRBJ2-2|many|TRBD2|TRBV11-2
TGTGCCAGCAGCTTTACGGGACTAGCGGGAACCGGGGAGCTGTTTTTT
CASSFTGLAGTGELFF
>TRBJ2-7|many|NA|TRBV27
TGTGCCAGCAGTTTATCGGTGACGGGACCCTACGAGCAGTACTTC
CASSLSVTGPYEQYF
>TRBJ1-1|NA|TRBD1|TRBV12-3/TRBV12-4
TGTGCCAGCAGTTTAGCCGACAGGGCAAACACTGAAGCTTTCTTC
CASSLADRANTEAFF
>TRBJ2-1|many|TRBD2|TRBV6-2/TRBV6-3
TGTGCCAGCAGTTTCGGACTAGCGGGAGCCGAGAATGAGCAGTTCTTC
CASSFGLAGAENEQFF
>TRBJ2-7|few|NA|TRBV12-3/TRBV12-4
TGTGCCAGCAGCTTAGGGGACTCGCAGTACTTC
CASSLGDSQYF
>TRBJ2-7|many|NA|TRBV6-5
TGTGCCAGCCCCCACTCCCCAGCGGGGACAGACTACGAGCAGTACTTC
CASPHSPAGTDYEQYF
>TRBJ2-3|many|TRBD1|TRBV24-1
TGTGCCACCGGACAGGGGATTCTCGATACGCAGTATTTT
CATGQGILDTQYF
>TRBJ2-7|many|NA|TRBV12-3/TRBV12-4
TGTGCCAGCAGTCGGACCGGACGGGGCGAGCAGTACTTC
CASSRTGRGEQYF
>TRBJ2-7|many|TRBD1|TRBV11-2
TGTGCCAGCAGCCAACCGGGACAGGGGAACTACGAGCAGTACTTC
CASSQPGQGNYEQYF
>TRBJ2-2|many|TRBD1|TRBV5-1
TGCGCCAGCAGCTCCGGGACAGAGGGAGCCGGGGAGCTGTTTTTT
CASSSGTEGAGELFF
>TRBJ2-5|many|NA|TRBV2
TGTGCCAGCAGTGAAAATTCGCAAGAGACCCAGTACTTC
CASSENSQETQYF
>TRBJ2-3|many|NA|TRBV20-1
TGCAGTGCTAGAGTTCCTCTCAGGGGACCAGATACGCAGTATTTT
CSARVPLRGPDTQYF
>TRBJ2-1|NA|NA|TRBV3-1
TGTGCCAGCAGCCAAGGGGTCGGGATTAATGAGCAGTTCTTC
CASSQGVGINEQFF
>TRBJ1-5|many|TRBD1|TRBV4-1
TGCGCCAGCAGCCCTGGACAGGGTAATCAGCCCCAGCATTTT
CASSPGQGNQPQHF
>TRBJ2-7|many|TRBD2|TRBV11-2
TGTGCCAGCAGCCAGGGACTAGCGTCCCACTACGAGCAGTACTTC
CASSQGLASHYEQYF
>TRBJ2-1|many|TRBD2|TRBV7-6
TGTGCCAGCAGTTCAACATTCAGCGGGGGGAGCTCCTACAATGAGCAGTTCTTC
CASSSTFSGGSSYNEQFF
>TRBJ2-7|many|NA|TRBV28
TGTGCCAGCAGACCTGACAGCGCCTACGAGCAGTACTTC
CASRPDSAYEQYF
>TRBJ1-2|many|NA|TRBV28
TGTGCCAGCAGTTTGGTAGCAGGGTTTGGCTATGGCTACACCTTC
CASSLVAGFGYGYTF
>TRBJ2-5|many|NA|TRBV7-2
TGTGCCAGCAGCCTTATCCTCCCTCAAGAGACCCAGTACTTC
CASSLILPQETQYF
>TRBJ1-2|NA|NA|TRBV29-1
TGCAGCGTTGCGTCGGCCCAGGTGGCCGGCTACACCTTC
CSVASAQVAGYTF
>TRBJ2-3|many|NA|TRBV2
TGTGCCAGCAGGGGAGGCCCCAGGGCAGATACGCAGTATTTT
CASRGGPRADTQYF
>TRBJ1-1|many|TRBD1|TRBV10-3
TGTGCCATCAGGGGGGACAGGGGCCTCCCTGAAGCTTTCTTT
CAIRGDRGLPEAFF
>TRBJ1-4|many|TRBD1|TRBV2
TGTGCCAGCAGCGGTACAGGGGTACATAATGAAAAACTGTTTTTT
CASSGTGVHNEKLFF
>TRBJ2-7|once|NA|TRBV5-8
TGTGCCAGCAGCAAGGACGAGGGCGAGCAGTACTTC
CASSKDEGEQYF
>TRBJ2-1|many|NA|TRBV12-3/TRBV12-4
TGTGCCAGCAGTTTTATAAGGAATGAGCAGTTCTTC
CASSFIRNEQFF
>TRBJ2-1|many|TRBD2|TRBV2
TGTGCCAGCAGGGGGAGGGGTGATGAGCAGTTCTTC
CASRGRGDEQFF
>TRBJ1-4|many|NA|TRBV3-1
TGTGCCAGCAGCCAAGTAGTGGGGGCCTCAACTAATGAAAAACTGTTTTTT
CASSQVVGASTNEKLFF
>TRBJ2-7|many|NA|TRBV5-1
TGCGCCAGCAGGCCTTACGGGACATCTACACAGGAGCAGTACTTC
CASRPYGTSTQEQYF
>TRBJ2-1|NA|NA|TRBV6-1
TGTGCCAGCAATCTCAGGTCTTACAATGAGCAGTTCTTC
CASNLRSYNEQFF
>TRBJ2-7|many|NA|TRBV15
TGTGCCACCAGCAGAGATCCCCTCCCCCGGGACGAGCAGTACTTC
CATSRDPLPRDEQYF
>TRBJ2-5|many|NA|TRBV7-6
TGTGCCAGCAGCTCGGGACGTACGCAAGAGACCCAGTACTTC
CASSSGRTQETQYF
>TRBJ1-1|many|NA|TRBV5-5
TGTGCCAGCAGCTTGGGGCAGGGTTTAGGCGGTGAAGCTTTCTTT
CASSLGQGLGGEAFF
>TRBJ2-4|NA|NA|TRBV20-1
TGCAGTGCCCCTCCCCCTGCCAAAATCATTCAGTACTTC
CSAPPPAKIIQYF
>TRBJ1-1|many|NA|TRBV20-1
TGCAGTGCTTTACGATACAGTGAAGCTTTCTTT
CSALRYSEAFF
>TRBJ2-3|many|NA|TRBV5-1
TGCGCCAGCAGCTTTTTAACTCCCATTTCCGATACGCAGTATTTT
CASSFLTPISDTQYF
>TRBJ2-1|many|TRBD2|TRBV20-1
TGCAGTGCTAGTCGCCGCGGGAGGGCCCATGAGCAGTTCTTC
CSASRRGRAHEQFF
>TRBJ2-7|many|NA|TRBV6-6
TGTGCCAGCAACCCCCGGCAGGGGGGCTCCTACGAGCAGTACTTC
CASNPRQGGSYEQYF
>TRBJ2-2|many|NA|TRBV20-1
TGCAGTGCAAAGTCCGGGAGACTGAAGGACACCGGGGAGCTGTTTTTT
CSAKSGRLKDTGELFF
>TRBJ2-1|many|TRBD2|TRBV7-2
TGTGCCAGCAGCTTTAAAGTCGCGGGAGCTGTCTCCTACAATGAGCAGTTCTTC
CASSFKVAGAVSYNEQFF
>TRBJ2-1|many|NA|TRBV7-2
TGTGCCAGCAGCTTAGTATCCCCTTACAATGAGCAGTTCTTC
CASSLVSPYNEQFF